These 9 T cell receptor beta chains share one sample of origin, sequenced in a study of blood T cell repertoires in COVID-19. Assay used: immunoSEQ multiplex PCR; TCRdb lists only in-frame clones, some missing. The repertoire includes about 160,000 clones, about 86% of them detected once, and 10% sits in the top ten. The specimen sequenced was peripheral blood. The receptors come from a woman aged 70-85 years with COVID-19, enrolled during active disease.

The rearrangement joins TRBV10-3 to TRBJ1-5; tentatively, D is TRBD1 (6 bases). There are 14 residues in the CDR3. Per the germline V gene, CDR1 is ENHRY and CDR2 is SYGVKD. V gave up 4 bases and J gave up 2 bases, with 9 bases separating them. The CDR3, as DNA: TGTGCCATCAGTGCCCCAGGGGGCAATCAGCCCCAGCATTTT. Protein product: CAISAPGGNQPQHF.

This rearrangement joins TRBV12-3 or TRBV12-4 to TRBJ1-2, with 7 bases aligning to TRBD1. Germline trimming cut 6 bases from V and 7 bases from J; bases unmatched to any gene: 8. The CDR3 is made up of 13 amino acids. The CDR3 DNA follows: TGTGCCAGCAGGTTGGACAGGAGCTTTGGCTACACCTTC. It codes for CASRLDRSFGYTF.

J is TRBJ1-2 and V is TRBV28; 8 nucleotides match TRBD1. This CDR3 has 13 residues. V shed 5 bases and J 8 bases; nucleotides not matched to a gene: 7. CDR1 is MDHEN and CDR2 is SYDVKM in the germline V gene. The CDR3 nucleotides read TGTGCCAGCAGTAAGGCACAGGGGGGGGGCTACACCTTC. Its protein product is CASSKAQGGGYTF.

CDR3: CASSPGSRDGELFF. The DNA of the CDR3 is TGTGCCAGCAGCCCCGGGTCCCGAGACGGGGAGCTGTTTTTT. The chain carries TRBV28 and TRBJ2-2, with D unresolved. Germline CDR1 is MDHEN and CDR2 is SYDVKM. The CDR3 is 14 residues long. V was cut by 6 bases and J by 7 bases, with 15 bases left in between.

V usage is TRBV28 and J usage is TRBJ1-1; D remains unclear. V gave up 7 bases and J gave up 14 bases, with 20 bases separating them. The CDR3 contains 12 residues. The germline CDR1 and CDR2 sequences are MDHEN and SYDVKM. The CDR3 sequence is CASKPTDRTIFF. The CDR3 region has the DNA TGTGCCAGCAAACCTACGGACCGGACTATCTTCTTT.

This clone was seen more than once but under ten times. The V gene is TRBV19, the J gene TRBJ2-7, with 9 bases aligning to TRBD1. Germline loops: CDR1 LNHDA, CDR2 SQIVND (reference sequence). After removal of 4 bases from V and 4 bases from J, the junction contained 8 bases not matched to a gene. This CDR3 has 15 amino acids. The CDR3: CASSTSTGGEYEQYF. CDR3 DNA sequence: TGTGCCAGTAGTACCTCAACAGGGGGCGAGTACGAGCAGTACTTC.

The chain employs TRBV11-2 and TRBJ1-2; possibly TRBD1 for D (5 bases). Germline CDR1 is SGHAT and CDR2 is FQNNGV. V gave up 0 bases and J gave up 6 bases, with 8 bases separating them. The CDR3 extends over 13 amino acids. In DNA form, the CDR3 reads TGTGCCAGCAGCTTAGACAGGGTCGATGGCTACACCTTC. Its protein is CASSLDRVDGYTF.

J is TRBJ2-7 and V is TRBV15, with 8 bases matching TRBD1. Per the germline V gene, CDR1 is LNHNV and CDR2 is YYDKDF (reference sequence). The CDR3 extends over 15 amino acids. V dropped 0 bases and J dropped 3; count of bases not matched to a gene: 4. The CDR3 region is CATSRDTGQGYEQYF. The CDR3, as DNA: TGTGCCACCAGCAGAGATACAGGACAGGGCTACGAGCAGTACTTC.

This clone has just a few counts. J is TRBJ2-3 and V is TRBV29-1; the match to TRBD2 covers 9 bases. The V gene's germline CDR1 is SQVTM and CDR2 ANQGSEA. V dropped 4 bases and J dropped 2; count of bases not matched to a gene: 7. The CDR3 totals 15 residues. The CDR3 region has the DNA TGCAGCGTTGGAACAGCGGGGGGAAACACAGATACGCAGTATTTT. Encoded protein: CSVGTAGGNTDTQYF.